Listed below are T cell receptor beta chains from one sample, sequenced in a study of regulatory T cells in long-lasting Graves disease. MiXCR was run by TCRdb on the multiplex PCR reads, yielding one entry per CDR3 protein. Here the sample spans approximately 470,000 distinct CDR3 sequences, roughly 15% being singletons. In addition, the sample was reused for a study of T cells in Graves' hyperthyroidism and ophthalmopathy.

Source: peripheral blood mononuclear cells (PBMCs), taken at new diagnosis, from a patient treated with antithyroid drugs. These receptors were obtained from a man aged 40-55 years with Graves disease. The CDR3 runs from the conserved cysteine through the conserved F or W. Clone size is not always given. Where it is, it says once, few, many or a class for expanded clones.

V gene	clone size	J gene	CDR3 protein
TRBV5-1	.	TRBJ2-4	CASSLGRSAKNIQYF
TRBV28	.	TRBJ1-3	CASSFNRLGNTIYF
TRBV6-5	few	TRBJ1-2	CASSFSGRGDYGYTF
TRBV9	many	TRBJ2-6	CASSQGANVLTF
TRBV12-3/TRBV12-4	many	TRBJ2-7	CASSPDHEQYF
TRBV2	many	TRBJ2-7	CASRDRPYEQYF
TRBV7-3	many	TRBJ2-3	CASRTSGSDTQYF
TRBV2	.	TRBJ2-3	CASRKGLAGDPDTQYF
TRBV5-1	once	TRBJ2-2	CASSVGQGTTGELFF
TRBV24-1	many	TRBJ2-5	CATSDLQGLFGETQYF
TRBV5-1	.	TRBJ2-5	CASSIASETQYF
TRBV5-1	.	TRBJ1-1	CASRSVGMNTEAFF
TRBV30	many	TRBJ1-1	CAWSSRGTEAFF
TRBV7-8	many	TRBJ2-5	CASSYGLDLWTQYF
TRBV7-6	few	TRBJ1-1	CASSSGGGPRSEAFF
TRBV28	.	TRBJ2-1	CASLKLPYEQFF
TRBV4-1	few	TRBJ2-2	CASSQVDLGIGTGELFF
TRBV30	once	TRBJ2-1	CALLPGNSYNEQFF
TRBV28	.	TRBJ2-7	CASSFPGVGEQYF
TRBV24-1	.	TRBJ2-1	CATSDASLAYNEQFF
TRBV28	many	TRBJ2-6	CASEQVGGLGANVLTF
TRBV27	once	TRBJ2-1	CASSFLVGRAGHEQFF
TRBV28	.	TRBJ2-4	CASSRLDSRSRNIQYF
TRBV2	many	TRBJ2-3	CASSSRLLSTDTQYF
TRBV27	many	TRBJ1-5	CASSSMGEGNQPQHF
TRBV6-2/TRBV6-3	.	TRBJ2-3	CASTPGTSGRDHMYTQYF
TRBV5-1	many	TRBJ2-3	CASSFSGRSSTDTQYF
TRBV12-3/TRBV12-4	many	TRBJ2-5	CASRPSGQGVRGTQYF
TRBV2	many	TRBJ2-5	CASTRTSGTQETQYF
TRBV7-2	.	TRBJ2-5	CASKLGTGDQETQYF
TRBV13	.	TRBJ2-7	CASSLGTGTGSYEQYF
TRBV28	many	TRBJ2-7	CASSSQFYEQYF
TRBV28	.	TRBJ2-7	CASSSPGQAREQYF
TRBV2	.	TRBJ2-7	CASRASGGPYEQYF
TRBV6-5	.	TRBJ1-6	CASSYTTPRQSSYNSPLHF
TRBV7-3	few	TRBJ1-1	CASSLNSVGEAFF
TRBV4-1	many	TRBJ2-1	CASSLTRTSGSYNEQFF
TRBV28	.	TRBJ2-3	CASSPLGTSGSPRDTQYF
TRBV28	many	TRBJ1-5	CASSSRIQPQHF
TRBV6-5	many	TRBJ2-7	CASSLGPRPSYEQYF
TRBV24-1	.	TRBJ2-7	CATSQTGGLNEQYF
TRBV12-3/TRBV12-4	.	TRBJ2-5	CASSWTSGRETQYF
TRBV5-1	many	TRBJ2-3	CASSQGTSFSDTQYF
TRBV7-2	many	TRBJ1-4	CASSLGVGEKLFF
TRBV28	many	TRBJ2-6	CASRLRAAGANVLTF
TRBV11-2	few	TRBJ2-7	CASSFSRERSEQYF
TRBV9	few	TRBJ2-2	CASSQTSGSSGELFF
TRBV6-1	.	TRBJ1-6	CASSPGQGTPLHF
TRBV6-2/TRBV6-3	few	TRBJ1-4	CASSNGEKLFF
TRBV9	.	TRBJ2-1	CASSGSGSLYNEQFF
TRBV12-5	.	TRBJ1-6	CASGPGTGNSPLHF
TRBV6-5	.	TRBJ2-7	CASSYGTGGNYEQYF
TRBV28	many	TRBJ2-7	CASSFGDGFEQYF
TRBV29-1	many	TRBJ1-2	CSAEGRHGYTF